A single sample gave rise to the 28 T cell receptor beta chains below, sequenced in a study of T cell responses to AZD1222 COVID-19 vaccine (dated by TCRdb to about 2021). The meaning of the sample's time point label: about 28 days (+/-7) after the second vaccine dose. Libraries were made using the immunoSEQ multiplex PCR assay. What TCRdb holds here is the immuneACCESS table cut down to in-frame rearrangements. Part of the clones is not present; checked against another copy, under half of the missing clones reflect an unresolved V gene, and the others are unexplained. This sample has roughly 120,000 clones in its table, and 88% of those were observed once. 3.5% of the sample comes from the top ten. The starting material was peripheral blood, obtained 28 days after the second AZD1222 dose. All receptors derive from an adult who received the AZD1222 COVID-19 vaccine.

The J gene is TRBJ1-1, the V gene TRBV7-2; D unclear. The CDR3 totals 11 residues. V was pared by 9 bases and J by 3 bases, with 8 bases between. CDR1 SGHTA and CDR2 FQGNSA come from the germline V gene. The CDR3 DNA reads as TGTGCCAGTAGCCCTTACACTGAAGCTTTCTTT. It encodes CASSPYTEAFF.

This chain joins TRBV2 and TRBJ1-5; D perhaps matches TRBD1 (6 bases). Deletions cut 7 bases from V and 2 bases from J, with 18 bases between. CDR3 length: 16 residues. The germline CDR1 and CDR2 sequences are SNHLY and FYNNEI. CDR3 residues: CASTPGQDSGNQPQHF. CDR3 nucleotides: TGTGCCAGCACCCCGGGACAAGATTCGGGCAATCAGCCCCAGCATTTT.

The chain carries TRBV5-6 and TRBJ1-1, with D uncertain. The CDR3 extends over 13 amino acids. The germline V and J ends were trimmed by 2 bases and 5 bases, with 10 bases remaining between them. Germline V gene lookup returns CDR1 SGHDT and CDR2 YYEEEE. This chain's CDR3 is CASSFQDITEAFF. The CDR3 DNA is TGTGCCAGCAGCTTTCAGGATATAACTGAAGCTTTCTTT.

The V gene is TRBV19, the J gene TRBJ1-5; possibly TRBD1 for D (5 bases). The CDR3 spans 13 residues. Germline CDR1 LNHDA, CDR2 SQIVND (reference sequence). V was trimmed by 5 bases and J by 4 bases, leaving 9 bases between them. The CDR3 sequence: CASSPQGNQPQHF. CDR3 coding DNA: TGTGCCAGTAGTCCCCAGGGAAATCAGCCCCAGCATTTT. The whole variable domain, filled in from reference TRBV19 and TRBJ1-5, reads DGGITQSPKYLFRKEGQNVTLSCEQNLNHDAMYWYRQDPGQGLRLIYYSQIVNDFQKGDIAEGYSVSREKKESFPLTVTSAQKNPTAFYLCASSPQGNQPQHFGDGTRLSIL.

The V call is TRBV19, the J call TRBJ2-5; 8 nucleotides line up with TRBD2. CDR3 size: 15 residues. Germline-derived CDR1 and CDR2 are LNHDA and SQIVND (reference sequence). Trimming cost V 7 bases and J 2 bases; bases outside gene matches: 9. The CDR3 spells CASMGPGLAQETQYF. DNA for the CDR3: TGTGCCAGTATGGGGCCAGGACTAGCTCAAGAGACCCAGTACTTC.

This chain joins TRBV19 and TRBJ1-2, with a weak D call TRBD1 (5 bases). Trimming took 5 bases from V and 3 from J, leaving 10 bases between them. Germline CDR1 LNHDA, CDR2 SQIVND (reference sequence). The CDR3 totals 13 residues. The CDR3 is CASSSTRDYGYTF. CDR3 bases: TGTGCCAGTAGTTCCACCAGGGACTATGGCTACACCTTC.

The chain couples TRBV7-9 to TRBJ1-3, with D perhaps TRBD1 (5 bases). CDR3 length: 15 amino acids. The germline V and J ends were trimmed by 5 bases and 0 bases, with 11 bases remaining between them. Germline CDR1 and CDR2: SEHNR and FQNEAQ (reference sequence). CDR3 in amino acids: CASSPTVSSGNTIYF. The CDR3 coding sequence is TGTGCCAGCAGCCCGACAGTGAGCTCTGGAAACACCATATATTTT.

The V and J genes are TRBV28 and TRBJ1-2, with 8 bases aligning to TRBD1. The CDR3 contains 16 residues. The V segment lost 4 bases and the J segment 2 bases; nucleotides outside the gene matches: 9. In germline, CDR1 is MDHEN, CDR2 SYDVKM. CDR3: CASSSSGDRRNYGYTF. The DNA of the CDR3 is TGTGCCAGCAGTTCAAGTGGGGACAGGAGGAACTATGGCTACACCTTC.

V gene TRBV7-2 combines with J gene TRBJ2-7; maybe TRBD2 (5 bases). Trimming removed 5 bases at V and 0 bases at J, with 11 bases between. The germline CDR1 and CDR2 sequences are SGHTA and FQGNSA. The CDR3 length is 14 residues. CDR3 sequence (DNA): TGTGCCAGCAGCCACCAGCGGAGCTCCTACGAGCAGTACTTC. Amino acids: CASSHQRSSYEQYF.

The chain employs TRBV9 and TRBJ2-1; maybe TRBD2 (6 bases). CDR1 and CDR2 (germline): SGDLS, YYNGEE. The CDR3 runs to 16 residues. V lost 4 bases and J lost 7, with 21 bases in between. The CDR3 DNA reads TGTGCCAGCAGCCCCCTAGGGGACTTAGCGTATAATGAGCAGTTCTTC. The encoded protein is CASSPLGDLAYNEQFF.

The chain recombines TRBV5-5 with TRBJ2-7, with a weak D call TRBD1 (6 bases). This CDR3 region has 15 residues. Trimming took off 1 base at V and 3 bases at J, with 14 bases between the two ends. Germline CDR1 reads SGHKS; CDR2 reads YYEKEE (reference sequence). The CDR3 protein is CASSLLTGPSYEQYF. The CDR3, as DNA: TGTGCCAGCAGCTTGTTAACAGGGCCTAGCTACGAGCAGTACTTC.

This sequence joins TRBV6-4 and TRBJ1-1; D gene uncertain. The CDR3 length is 14 residues. Germline CDR1 and CDR2: MRHNA and SNTAGT. V was clipped by 8 bases and J by 0 bases, with 13 bases between them. CDR3 sequence (DNA): TGTGCCAGCCGGTCTGGGAATATGAACACTGAAGCTTTCTTT. Translated, it gives CASRSGNMNTEAFF.

The chain uses TRBV9 and TRBJ2-1; possibly TRBD2 for D (6 bases). Germline V CDR1 and CDR2: SGDLS, YYNGEE. V lost 3 bases and J lost 7, with 20 bases in between. This CDR3 contains 16 residues. The CDR3 loop reads CASSEPLAGSGNEQFF. For the CDR3, the DNA is TGTGCCAGCAGCGAACCTCTCGCGGGGTCTGGGAATGAGCAGTTCTTC.

The chain combines TRBV4-3 with TRBJ1-6; D is perhaps TRBD1 (5 bases). Trimming removed 4 bases at V and 7 bases at J, with 14 bases between. Germline CDR1 reads LGHNA; CDR2 reads YSLEER. This CDR3 has 15 residues. DNA of the CDR3: TGCGCCAGCAGCCGCGGGGAGGGACTAAATTCACCCCTCCACTTT. This gives the protein CASSRGEGLNSPLHF.

The V gene is TRBV6-5, the J gene TRBJ1-1, with no clear D. CDR3 length: 12 amino acids. From germline, CDR1 is MNHEY and CDR2 SVGAGI. Trimming shortened V by 7 bases and J by 5 bases, and 11 bases separated the two germline ends. CDR3 in DNA: TGTGCCAGCACCGATGGGGTAACTGAAGCTTTCTTT. Amino acid sequence: CASTDGVTEAFF.

This chain links TRBV29-1 with TRBJ2-3, with 10 bases lining up with TRBD2. There are 13 residues in the CDR3. V was pared by 4 bases and J by 4 bases, with 2 bases of the junction left unmatched. The germline V gene has CDR1 SQVTM and CDR2 ANQGSEA. The CDR3 region has the DNA TGCAGCGTTGTAAGCGGGGGGGCAGATACGCAGTATTTT. This sequence encodes CSVVSGGADTQYF.

This clone was observed a handful of times. The chain carries TRBV28 and TRBJ1-1, with D hard to call. Germline values: CDR1 MDHEN, CDR2 SYDVKM. The CDR3 runs 12 residues. V lost 2 bases and J 11 bases, leaving 12 bases between the germline ends. CDR3 DNA: TGTGCCAGCAGTTTAAAATCCGCTCGGGCTTTCTTT. Protein product: CASSLKSARAFF.

The chain employs TRBV5-8 and TRBJ1-1, with no clear D. CDR3 size: 14 residues. The V end was cut by 5 bases, the J end by 0 bases, with 11 bases between. Germline assignment: CDR1 SGHTS and CDR2 YDEGEE. The chain's CDR3 is CASSAARVNTEAFF. CDR3 nucleotide sequence: TGTGCCAGCAGTGCAGCGAGGGTGAACACTGAAGCTTTCTTT.

This chain connects TRBV19 to TRBJ2-1, with D unclear. Trimming removed 3 bases from V and 2 bases from J, with 8 bases in between. Per germline, CDR1 LNHDA and CDR2 SQIVND (reference sequence). The CDR3 consists of 14 residues. The CDR3, as DNA: TGTGCCAGTAGTATCGGCCGAGCCTACAATGAGCAGTTCTTC. It yields the protein CASSIGRAYNEQFF.

The rearrangement uses TRBV28 and TRBJ2-3; D is ambiguous. The CDR3 has 11 amino acids. In germline, CDR1 is MDHEN, CDR2 SYDVKM. V dropped 6 bases and J dropped 3 bases, with 4 bases sitting between them. The CDR3 spells CASRRTDTQYF. The CDR3 DNA reads as TGTGCCAGCAGACGGACAGATACGCAGTATTTT.

V usage is TRBV30 and J usage is TRBJ2-5; D not certain. The CDR3 extends over 14 amino acids. The germline V gene has CDR1 GTSNPN and CDR2 SVGIG (reference sequence). V dropped 5 bases and J dropped 5 bases, with 18 bases sitting between them. The CDR3 region has the DNA TGTGCCTGGTCCCTGGGTGATACTTGGGAGACCCAGTACTTC. Translated, it gives CAWSLGDTWETQYF.

The V call is TRBV20-1, the J call TRBJ2-2; D not certain. Germline V gene data show CDR1 as DFQATT and CDR2 as SNEGSKA (reference sequence). Trimming pared 5 bases from V and 4 bases from J, leaving 5 bases between. This CDR3 contains 11 residues. The CDR3 here is CSAAPTGELFF. In DNA form, the CDR3 reads TGCAGTGCTGCGCCCACCGGGGAGCTGTTTTTT.

V gene TRBV14 combines with J gene TRBJ2-3; D ambiguous. CDR3 length: 14 amino acids. Trimming removed 0 bases at V and 7 bases at J, with 11 bases between. CDR1 is SGHDN, CDR2 FVKESK, per germline. CDR3 amino acids: CASSQELGSNTQYF. Here the CDR3 DNA reads TGTGCCAGCAGCCAAGAGTTAGGGTCGAATACGCAGTATTTT.

This sequence joins TRBV6-4 and TRBJ2-4; D is perhaps TRBD2 (6 bases). This CDR3 has 14 amino acids. Per the germline V gene, CDR1 is MRHNA and CDR2 is SNTAGT. V was cut by 0 bases and J by 5 bases, with 8 bases left in between. The CDR3 reads CASSDSGGENIQYF. Written as DNA, the CDR3 is TGTGCCAGCAGTGACTCCGGGGGTGAAAACATTCAGTACTTC.

V is TRBV5-1 and J is TRBJ2-5, with 8 bases matching TRBD1. After removal of 5 bases from V and 2 bases from J, the junction contained 8 bases not matched to a gene. Germline V gives CDR1 SGHRS, CDR2 YFSETQ. CDR3 length equals 15 residues. CDR3 sequence (DNA): TGCGCCAGCAGGTCCGGGACAGGTAATCAAGAGACCCAGTACTTC. It yields the protein CASRSGTGNQETQYF.

The chain recombines TRBV18 with TRBJ1-5, with a possible D match to TRBD1 (6 bases). Trimming left V 0 bases short and J 0 bases short, with 9 bases between. Germline V gene data show CDR1 as KGHSH and CDR2 as LQKENI. This CDR3 has 16 amino acids. The CDR3 region has the DNA TGTGCCAGCTCACCACCGGGACACTATAGCAATCAGCCCCAGCATTTT. Translating gives CASSPPGHYSNQPQHF.

The V and J genes are TRBV7-9 and TRBJ1-1; D not resolved. This CDR3 has 13 residues. The V end lost 3 bases, the J end lost 4 bases, and 9 bases lay between the germline ends. Germline V gives CDR1 SEHNR, CDR2 FQNEAQ (reference sequence). The CDR3 sequence: CASSLSGSTEAFF. In nucleotides, the CDR3 is TGTGCCAGCAGCTTGTCGGGGAGCACTGAAGCTTTCTTT.

This sequence joins TRBV28 and TRBJ1-1, with a weak D call TRBD1 (6 bases). Germline assignment: CDR1 MDHEN and CDR2 SYDVKM. The CDR3 is 15 amino acids. Trimming took 6 bases from V and 5 from J, leaving 19 bases between them. CDR3 protein: CASSLNIGQGTEAFF. Here the CDR3 DNA reads TGTGCCAGCAGCTTAAATATAGGGCAGGGGACTGAAGCTTTCTTT.